This T cell receptor beta chain was recovered during a study of control samples from healthy donors and cancer patients. V lost 2 bases to trimming and J lost 5 bases, with 16 bases between them. In germline, CDR1 is SNHLY, CDR2 FYNNEI. The CDR3 has 15 residues. Libraries were prepared by immunoSEQ multiplex PCR; TCRdb keeps only in-frame clonotypes and omits some of them. The table records 190,000 or so clones, approximately 92% of them present only once. The V gene is TRBV2, the J gene TRBJ2-7, with D perhaps TRBD2 (5 bases). What was sequenced was blood. This clonotype originated in a man between 18 and 35 years old in good health. This CDR3 reads CASSESGSVFDEQYF. In DNA, the CDR3 is TGTGCCAGCAGTGAATCGGGGTCAGTTTTCGACGAGCAGTACTTC. The variable domain in full, completed from reference TRBV2 and TRBJ2-7, reads EPEVTQTPSHQVTQMGQEVILRCVPISNHLYFYWYRQILGQKVEFLVSFYNNEISEKSEIFDDQFSVERPDGSNFTLKIRSTKLEDSAMYFCASSESGSVFDEQYFGPGTRLTVT.